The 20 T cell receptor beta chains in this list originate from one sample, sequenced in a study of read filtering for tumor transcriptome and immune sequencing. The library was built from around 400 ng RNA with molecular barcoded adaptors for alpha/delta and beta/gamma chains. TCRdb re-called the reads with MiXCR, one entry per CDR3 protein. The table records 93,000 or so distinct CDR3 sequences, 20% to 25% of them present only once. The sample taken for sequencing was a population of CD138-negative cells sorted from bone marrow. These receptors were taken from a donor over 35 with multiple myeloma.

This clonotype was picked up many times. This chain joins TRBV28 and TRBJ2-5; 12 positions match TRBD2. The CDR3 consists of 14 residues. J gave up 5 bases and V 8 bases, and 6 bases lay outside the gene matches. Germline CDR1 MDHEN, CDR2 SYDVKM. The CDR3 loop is CASQPGTSGETQYF. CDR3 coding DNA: TGTGCCAGCCAGCCCGGGACTAGCGGGGAGACCCAGTACTTC.

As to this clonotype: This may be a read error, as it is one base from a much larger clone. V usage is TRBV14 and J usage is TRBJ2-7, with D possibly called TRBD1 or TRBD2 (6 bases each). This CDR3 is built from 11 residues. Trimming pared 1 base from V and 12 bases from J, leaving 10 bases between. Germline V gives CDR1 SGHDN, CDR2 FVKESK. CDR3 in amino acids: CASSQAGAPYF. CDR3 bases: TGTGCCAGCAGCCAAGCGGGGGCGCCGTACTTC.

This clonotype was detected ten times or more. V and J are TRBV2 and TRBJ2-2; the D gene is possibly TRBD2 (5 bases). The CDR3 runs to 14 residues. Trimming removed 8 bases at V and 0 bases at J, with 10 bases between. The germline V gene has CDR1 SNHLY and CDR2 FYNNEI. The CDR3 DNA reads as TGTGCCAGCTTTCCGGGGACGAACACCGGGGAGCTGTTTTTT. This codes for CASFPGTNTGELFF.

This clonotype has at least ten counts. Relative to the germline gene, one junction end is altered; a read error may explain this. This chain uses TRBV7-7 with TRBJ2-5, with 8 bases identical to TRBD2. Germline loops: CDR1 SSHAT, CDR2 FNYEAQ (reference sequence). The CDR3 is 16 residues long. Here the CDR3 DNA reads TGTGCTAGCAGCTCCGGGGGGGGGGCTCTTCAAGAGACCCAGTACTTC. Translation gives CASSSGGGALQETQYF.

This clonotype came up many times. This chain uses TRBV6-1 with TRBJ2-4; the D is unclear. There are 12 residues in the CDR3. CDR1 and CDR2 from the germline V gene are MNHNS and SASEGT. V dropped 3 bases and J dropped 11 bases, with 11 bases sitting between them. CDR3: CASSDSIALQYF. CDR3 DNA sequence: TGTGCCAGCAGTGATTCTATAGCCCTTCAGTACTTC.

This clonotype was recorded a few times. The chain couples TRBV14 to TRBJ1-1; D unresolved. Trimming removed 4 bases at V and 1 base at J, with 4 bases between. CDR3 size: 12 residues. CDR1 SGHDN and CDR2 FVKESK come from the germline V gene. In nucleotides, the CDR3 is TGTGCCAGCAGCCGTGGGAACACTGAAGCTTTCTTT. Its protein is CASSRGNTEAFF.

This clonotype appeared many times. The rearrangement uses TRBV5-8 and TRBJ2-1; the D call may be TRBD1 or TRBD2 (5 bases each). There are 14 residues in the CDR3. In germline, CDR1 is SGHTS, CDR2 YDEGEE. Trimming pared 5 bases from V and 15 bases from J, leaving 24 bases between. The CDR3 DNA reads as TGTGCCAGCAGGCAATATCGCGGCCAGGGAGAGGGGTTCTTC. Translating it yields CASRQYRGQGEGFF. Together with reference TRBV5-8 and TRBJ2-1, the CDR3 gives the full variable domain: EAGVTQSPTHLIKTRGQQATLRCSPISGHTSVYWYQQALGLGLQFLLWYDEGEERNRGNFPPRFSGRQFPNYSSELNVNALELEDSALYLCASRQYRGQGEGFFGPGTRLTVL.

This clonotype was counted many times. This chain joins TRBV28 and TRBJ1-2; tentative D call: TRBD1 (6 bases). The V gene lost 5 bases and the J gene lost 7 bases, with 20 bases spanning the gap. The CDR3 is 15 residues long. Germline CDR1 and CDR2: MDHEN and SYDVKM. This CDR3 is CASSETGSREVGYTF. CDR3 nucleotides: TGTGCCAGCAGTGAGACAGGTTCGCGGGAAGTTGGCTACACCTTC.

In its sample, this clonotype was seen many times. CDR3 amino acids: CSARGETQYF. Here the CDR3 DNA reads TGCAGTGCTAGAGGGGAGACCCAGTACTTC. The rearrangement joins TRBV20-1 to TRBJ2-5; D is undetermined. In germline, CDR1 is DFQATT, CDR2 SNEGSKA (reference sequence). V was shortened by 1 base and J by 5 bases, with 2 bases between the two germline ends. The CDR3 loop spans 10 amino acids.

In nucleotides, the CDR3 is TGCGCCAGCAGCTTTAATATCCCCCAGGATACGCAGTATTTT. Residues: CASSFNIPQDTQYF. The chain uses TRBV5-1 and TRBJ2-3, with D unresolved. Per the germline V gene, CDR1 is SGHRS and CDR2 is YFSETQ. V lost 2 bases and J 6 bases, leaving 13 bases between the germline ends. The CDR3 covers 14 residues.

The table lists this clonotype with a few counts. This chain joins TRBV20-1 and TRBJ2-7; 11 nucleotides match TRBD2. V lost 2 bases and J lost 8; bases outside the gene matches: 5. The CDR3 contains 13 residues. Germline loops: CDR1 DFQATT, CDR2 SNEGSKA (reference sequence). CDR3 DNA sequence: TGCAGTGCTAGATTAGCGGGGGGGATCCAGCAGTACTTC. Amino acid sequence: CSARLAGGIQQYF.

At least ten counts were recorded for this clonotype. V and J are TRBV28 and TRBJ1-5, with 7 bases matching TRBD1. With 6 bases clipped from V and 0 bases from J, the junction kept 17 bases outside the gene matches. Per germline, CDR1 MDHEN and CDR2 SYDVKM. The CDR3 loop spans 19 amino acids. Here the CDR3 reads CASSKGFGQDSYSNQPQHF. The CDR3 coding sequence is TGTGCCAGCAGCAAAGGGTTTGGACAGGACAGCTATAGCAATCAGCCCCAGCATTTT. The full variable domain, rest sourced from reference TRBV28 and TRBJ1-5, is DVKVTQSSRYLVKRTGEKVFLECVQDMDHENMFWYRQDPGLGLRLIYFSYDVKMKEKGDIPEGYSVSREKKERFSLILESASTNQTSMYLCASSKGFGQDSYSNQPQHFGDGTRLSIL.

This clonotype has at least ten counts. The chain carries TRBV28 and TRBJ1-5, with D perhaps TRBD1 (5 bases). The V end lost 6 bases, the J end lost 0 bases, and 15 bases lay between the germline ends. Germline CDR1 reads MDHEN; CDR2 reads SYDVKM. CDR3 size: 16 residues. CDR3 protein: CASRNRQSYSNQPQHF. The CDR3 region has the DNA TGTGCCAGCAGGAACCGACAGTCCTATAGCAATCAGCCCCAGCATTTT. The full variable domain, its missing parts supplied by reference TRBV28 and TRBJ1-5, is DVKVTQSSRYLVKRTGEKVFLECVQDMDHENMFWYRQDPGLGLRLIYFSYDVKMKEKGDIPEGYSVSREKKERFSLILESASTNQTSMYLCASRNRQSYSNQPQHFGDGTRLSIL.

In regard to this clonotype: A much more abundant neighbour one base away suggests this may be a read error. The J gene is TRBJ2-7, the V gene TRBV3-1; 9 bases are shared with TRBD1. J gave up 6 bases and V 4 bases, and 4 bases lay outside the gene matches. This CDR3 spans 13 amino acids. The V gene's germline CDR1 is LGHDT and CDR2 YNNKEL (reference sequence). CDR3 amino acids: CASSRGTGSEQYF. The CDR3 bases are TGTGCCAGCAGCCGCGGGACAGGGAGCGAGCAGTACTTC.

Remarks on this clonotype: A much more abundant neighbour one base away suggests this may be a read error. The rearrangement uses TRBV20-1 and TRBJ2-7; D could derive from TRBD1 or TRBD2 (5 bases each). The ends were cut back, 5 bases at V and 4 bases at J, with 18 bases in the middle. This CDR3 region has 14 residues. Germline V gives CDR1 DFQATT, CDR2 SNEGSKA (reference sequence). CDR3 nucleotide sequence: TGCAGTGCTCCGTCAACGATGAGGGGTTACGAGCAGTACTTC. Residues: CSAPSTMRGYEQYF.

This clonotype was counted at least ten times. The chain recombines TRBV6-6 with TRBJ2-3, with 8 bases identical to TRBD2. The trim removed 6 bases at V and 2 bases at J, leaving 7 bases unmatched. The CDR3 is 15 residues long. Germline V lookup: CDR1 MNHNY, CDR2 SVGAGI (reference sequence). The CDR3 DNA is TGTGCCAGCAGATCACTAGCGGTCGACACAGATACGCAGTATTTT. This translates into CASRSLAVDTDTQYF.

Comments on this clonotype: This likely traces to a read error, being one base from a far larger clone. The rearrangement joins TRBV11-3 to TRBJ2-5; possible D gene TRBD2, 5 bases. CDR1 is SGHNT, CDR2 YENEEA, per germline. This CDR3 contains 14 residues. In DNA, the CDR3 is TGTGCCAGCAGCTTAGGAGGTGCTTGGGAGACCCAGTGCTTC. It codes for CASSLGGAWETQCF.

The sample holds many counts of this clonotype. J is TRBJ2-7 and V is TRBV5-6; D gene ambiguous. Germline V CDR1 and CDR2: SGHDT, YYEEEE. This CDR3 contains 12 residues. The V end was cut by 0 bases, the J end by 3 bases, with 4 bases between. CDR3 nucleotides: TGTGCCAGCAGCTTGGGACGCTACGAGCAGTACTTC. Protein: CASSLGRYEQYF.

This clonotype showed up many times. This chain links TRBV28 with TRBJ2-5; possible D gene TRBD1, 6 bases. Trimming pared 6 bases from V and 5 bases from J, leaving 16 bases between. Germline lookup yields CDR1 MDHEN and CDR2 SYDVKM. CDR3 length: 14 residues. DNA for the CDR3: TGTGCCAGCAGGCCACAGGGTAGTACGGAGACCCAGTACTTC. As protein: CASRPQGSTETQYF.

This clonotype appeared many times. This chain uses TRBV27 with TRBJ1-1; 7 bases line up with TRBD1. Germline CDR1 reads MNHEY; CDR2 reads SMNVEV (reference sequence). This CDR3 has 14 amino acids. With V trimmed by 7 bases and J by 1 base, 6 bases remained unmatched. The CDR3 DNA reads TGTGCCAGCAAGCAAGGGGGCGCGAACACTGAAGCTTTCTTT. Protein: CASKQGGANTEAFF.